Each of the 7 T cell receptor beta chains below was sequenced from the same sample in a study of molecular identifiers for immune sequencing clone quantification listed by TCRdb under 2018. Library preparation employed PCR. These reads were obtained on an Illumina HiSeq 4000. Through fastp at Q25 and MiXCR, TCRdb rebuilt clones from the public reads, retaining in-frame beta chains. Duplicate CDR3 protein sequences are folded into a single record with the most common DNA and genes. This sample lists tens of thousands of distinct CDR3 sequences; around 18% were detected once. The ten biggest clones cover around 1.5% of the sample. The sample comprised naive CD8+ T cells from blood, with Jurkat cell RNA spiked in. This sample's cell subset or site label indicates: FACS-sorted CD8+CD4-CCR7+CD45RA+ naive T cells. Receptors originate from a human donor in good health. Some libraries in this study had Jurkat cell RNA spiked in.

This rearrangement joins TRBV20-1 to TRBJ2-2; 8 positions match TRBD2. V lost 0 bases and J lost 3; bases outside the gene matches: 9. Germline loops: CDR1 DFQATT, CDR2 SNEGSKA (reference sequence). The CDR3 is 17 amino acids. The CDR3 here is CSARDLRLAGYTGELFF. Here the CDR3 DNA reads TGCAGTGCTAGAGATCTTAGGCTAGCGGGTTACACCGGGGAGCTGTTTTTT.

This clonotype has at least ten counts. This chain uses TRBV20-1 with TRBJ2-2, with 9 bases identical to TRBD1. V dropped 6 bases and J dropped 1; count of bases not matched to a gene: 6. There are 15 residues in the CDR3. CDR1 and CDR2 (germline): DFQATT, SNEGSKA (reference sequence). CDR3 amino acids: CSALGQGWNTGELFF. Written as DNA, the CDR3 is TGCAGTGCCTTAGGACAGGGGTGGAACACCGGGGAGCTGTTTTTT.

This clonotype was detected only a few times. V is TRBV24-1 and J is TRBJ2-2; 11 bases fit TRBD1. V shed 2 bases and J 6 bases; nucleotides not matched to a gene: 10. Germline V CDR1 and CDR2: KGHDR, SFDVKD. The CDR3 contains 18 residues. The CDR3 sequence: CATSDYLGQGVNAGELFF. CDR3 in DNA: TGTGCCACCAGTGATTACCTGGGACAGGGGGTAAATGCCGGGGAGCTGTTTTTT.

This clonotype was seen at least ten times. V usage is TRBV4-1 and J usage is TRBJ2-2, with D possibly being TRBD2 (6 bases). V lost 1 base and J lost 6, with 21 bases in between. This CDR3 has 18 residues. The V gene's germline CDR1 is MGHRA and CDR2 YSYEKL. CDR3: CASSQVGRSLAPAGELFF. The CDR3, as DNA: TGCGCCAGCAGCCAAGTGGGGAGGAGTTTGGCACCGGCCGGGGAGCTGTTTTTT.

This clonotype was counted a few times. The CDR3, as DNA: TGCGCCAGCAGCCAACACCCGACAGGGGAAGCCTACGAGCAGTACTTC. The encoded protein is CASSQHPTGEAYEQYF. V gene TRBV4-3 combines with J gene TRBJ2-7; 8 nucleotides align to TRBD1. The CDR3 loop spans 16 amino acids. V gave up 2 bases and J gave up 2 bases; unmatched junction bases: 8. CDR1 is LGHNA and CDR2 is YSLEER in the germline V gene.

V and J are TRBV27 and TRBJ2-2, with TRBD2 identical over 12 bases. The CDR3 totals 17 residues. V lost 3 bases, J lost 5 bases, and 7 bases stayed unmatched. CDR1 is MNHEY and CDR2 is SMNVEV in the germline V gene (reference sequence). The CDR3 DNA sequence: TGTGCCAGCAGTTTGGTTCTAGCGGGAGGGGGGACCGGGGAGCTGTTTTTT. Its translation is CASSLVLAGGGTGELFF.

This clonotype has at least ten counts. The chain joins TRBV20-1 to TRBJ2-7, with 7 bases identical to TRBD1. The length of the CDR3 is 14 residues. CDR1 is DFQATT and CDR2 is SNEGSKA in the germline V gene (reference sequence). V gave up 3 bases and J gave up 2 bases; unmatched junction bases: 7. CDR3 nucleotide sequence: TGCAGTGCTAGGGCGACCGGGACAGCCTACGAGCAGTACTTC. Its protein is CSARATGTAYEQYF.